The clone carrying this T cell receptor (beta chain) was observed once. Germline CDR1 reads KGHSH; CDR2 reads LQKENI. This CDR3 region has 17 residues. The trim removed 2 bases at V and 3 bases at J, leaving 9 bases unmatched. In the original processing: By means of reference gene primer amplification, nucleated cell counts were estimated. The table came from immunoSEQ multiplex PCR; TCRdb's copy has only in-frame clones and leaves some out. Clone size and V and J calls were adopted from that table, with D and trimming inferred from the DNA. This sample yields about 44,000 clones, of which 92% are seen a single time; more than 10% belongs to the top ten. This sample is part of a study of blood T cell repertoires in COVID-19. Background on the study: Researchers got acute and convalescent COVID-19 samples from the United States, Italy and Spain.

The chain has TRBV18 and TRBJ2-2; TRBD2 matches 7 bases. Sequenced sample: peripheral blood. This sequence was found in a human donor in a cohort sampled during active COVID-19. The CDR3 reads CASSPTGSGPHTGELFF. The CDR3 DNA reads TGTGCCAGCTCACCAACGGGTAGCGGGCCCCACACCGGGGAGCTGTTTTTT.